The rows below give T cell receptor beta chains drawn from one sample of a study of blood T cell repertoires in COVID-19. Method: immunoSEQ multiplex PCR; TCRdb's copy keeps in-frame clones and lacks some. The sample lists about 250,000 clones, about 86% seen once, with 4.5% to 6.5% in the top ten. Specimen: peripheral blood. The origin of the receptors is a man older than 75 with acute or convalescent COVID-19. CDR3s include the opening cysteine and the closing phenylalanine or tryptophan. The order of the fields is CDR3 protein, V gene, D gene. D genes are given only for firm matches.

CDR3aa: CASSPLGQGMEKLFF
v_gene: TRBV18
d_gene: -

CDR3aa: CASSLDGGADTQYF
v_gene: TRBV11-2
d_gene: TRBD2

CDR3aa: CASSVKGLAGAETQYF
v_gene: TRBV13
d_gene: TRBD2

CDR3aa: CASSPLTSGRANEQFF
v_gene: TRBV5-4
d_gene: TRBD2

CDR3aa: CASRLERGSYNEQFF
v_gene: TRBV5-1
d_gene: TRBD2

CDR3aa: CASSPGTSDEQYF
v_gene: TRBV18
d_gene: TRBD2

CDR3aa: CASSLPLRLAGKNEQFF
v_gene: TRBV19
d_gene: TRBD2

CDR3aa: CASSRYASGEQFF
v_gene: TRBV3-1/TRBV3-2
d_gene: -

CDR3aa: CASSSGQGAYEQYF
v_gene: TRBV5-4
d_gene: TRBD1

CDR3aa: CATTGGGAGDTQYF
v_gene: TRBV24-1
d_gene: TRBD2

CDR3aa: CASSEVGYLQGYTF
v_gene: TRBV2
d_gene: -

CDR3aa: CASTPAPQETQYF
v_gene: TRBV6-5
d_gene: -

CDR3aa: CASKLAGEAYEQFF
v_gene: TRBV5-1
d_gene: TRBD2

CDR3aa: CASSLRGLADNYEQYF
v_gene: TRBV11-1
d_gene: TRBD2

CDR3aa: CAISDIGTRLVYNEQFF
v_gene: TRBV10-3
d_gene: -

CDR3aa: CASSLEALREANYGYTF
v_gene: TRBV5-4
d_gene: -

CDR3aa: CASSNIQGDGAKNIQYF
v_gene: TRBV19
d_gene: TRBD1

CDR3aa: CASSRPDSTGVNTQYF
v_gene: TRBV28
d_gene: TRBD1

CDR3aa: CASSQFVQNEKLFF
v_gene: TRBV16
d_gene: -

CDR3aa: CASSESSYGEAFF
v_gene: TRBV6-1
d_gene: -

CDR3aa: CASSLEWGGHEQYF
v_gene: TRBV11-2
d_gene: TRBD2

CDR3aa: CASSPRQGYTGELFF
v_gene: TRBV10-1
d_gene: TRBD1

CDR3aa: CASSRDRVTPQETQYF
v_gene: TRBV5-1
d_gene: TRBD1

CDR3aa: CATRPTSGLSYEQYF
v_gene: TRBV19
d_gene: TRBD2

CDR3aa: CAISDGLPGYTF
v_gene: TRBV10-3
d_gene: -

CDR3aa: CASSLNQPGQGTDTQYF
v_gene: TRBV18
d_gene: TRBD1

CDR3aa: CASSFLGAGNEKLFF
v_gene: TRBV28
d_gene: -

CDR3aa: CASSFRAGETGELFF
v_gene: TRBV27
d_gene: TRBD2

CDR3aa: CASSSGLAGLYEQYF
v_gene: TRBV5-1
d_gene: TRBD2

CDR3aa: CASSLVSSGGSSYNEQFF
v_gene: TRBV7-8
d_gene: TRBD2

CDR3aa: CASSQRFEQYF
v_gene: TRBV7-8
d_gene: -

CDR3aa: CASSLGRSGTGELFF
v_gene: TRBV7-8
d_gene: -

CDR3aa: CASSQTTGPGTQYF
v_gene: TRBV4-1
d_gene: -

CDR3aa: CASRRGQGNQPQHF
v_gene: TRBV19
d_gene: TRBD1

CDR3aa: CASSQGDAYNEQFF
v_gene: TRBV4-1
d_gene: -

CDR3aa: CASKLAEPTDTQYF
v_gene: TRBV28
d_gene: TRBD2

CDR3aa: CASSLVQQVNTIYF
v_gene: TRBV7-2
d_gene: -

CDR3aa: CASSLRDTQYF
v_gene: TRBV5-5
d_gene: -

CDR3aa: CAIPMTLASGGWEGQNEQYF
v_gene: TRBV11-3
d_gene: TRBD2

CDR3aa: CASSPRRAQETQYF
v_gene: TRBV2
d_gene: -

CDR3aa: CASSYMTGDSGANVLTF
v_gene: TRBV5-1
d_gene: TRBD1

CDR3aa: CASSQGLAGAGTDTQYF
v_gene: TRBV3-1/TRBV3-2
d_gene: TRBD2

CDR3aa: CASRTSGANVLTF
v_gene: TRBV19
d_gene: -

CDR3aa: CSALWALNTEAFF
v_gene: TRBV29-1
d_gene: -

CDR3aa: CASSPRTGVSHEQYF
v_gene: TRBV7-9
d_gene: TRBD1

CDR3aa: CASKADRQGRNYGYTF
v_gene: TRBV19
d_gene: TRBD1

CDR3aa: CASRDGGSYEQYF
v_gene: TRBV25-1
d_gene: -

CDR3aa: CASSWAPGSNQPQHF
v_gene: TRBV5-4
d_gene: -

CDR3aa: CASSYSRTGNYGYTF
v_gene: TRBV6-2/TRBV6-3
d_gene: TRBD1

CDR3aa: CAIKGTATNQPQHF
v_gene: TRBV10-3
d_gene: TRBD1